The present T cell receptor (beta chain) was sequenced within a study of blood T cell repertoires in COVID-19. Overall study context: T cells, B-cell-depleted T cells, or PBMCs supplied cDNA or gDNA.

CDR1 is SGHAT and CDR2 is FQNNGV in the germline V gene. Germline trimming cut 4 bases from V and 10 bases from J; bases unmatched to any gene: 7. The CDR3 runs 15 residues. Clones were read by immunoSEQ multiplex PCR, and TCRdb kept only the in-frame ones, dropping some. Among some 200,000 clones, roughly nine tenths were seen once, and the ten largest hold around 2.2%. The TCR comes from a woman in her fifties or sixties with acute or convalescent COVID-19. The rearrangement uses TRBV11-2 and TRBJ1-6, with 10 positions matching TRBD1. Sequencing input: peripheral blood. The CDR3 DNA reads as TGTGCCAGCAGCTACCGCCGGGACAGGGGATCACCCCTCCACTTT. It codes for CASSYRRDRGSPLHF.